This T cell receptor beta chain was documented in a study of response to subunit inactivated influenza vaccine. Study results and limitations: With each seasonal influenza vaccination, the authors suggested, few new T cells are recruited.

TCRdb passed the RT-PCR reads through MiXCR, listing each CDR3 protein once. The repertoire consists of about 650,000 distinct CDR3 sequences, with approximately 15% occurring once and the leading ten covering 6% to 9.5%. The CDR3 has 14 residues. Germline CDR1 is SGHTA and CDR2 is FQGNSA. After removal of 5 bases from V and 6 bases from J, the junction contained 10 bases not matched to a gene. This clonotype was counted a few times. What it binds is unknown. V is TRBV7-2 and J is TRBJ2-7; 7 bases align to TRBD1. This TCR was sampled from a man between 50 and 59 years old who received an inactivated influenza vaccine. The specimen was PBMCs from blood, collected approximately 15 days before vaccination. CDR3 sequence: CASSPGTAALEQYF. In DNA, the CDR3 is TGTGCCAGCAGCCCCGGGACAGCGGCACTCGAGCAGTACTTC.